This TCR beta chain was retrieved from a study of blood T cell repertoires in COVID-19. V lost 2 bases to trimming and J lost 8 bases; unmatched junction nucleotides: 8. The CDR3 consists of 16 residues. Germline CDR1 and CDR2: MNHEY and SVGEGT. Libraries were prepared by immunoSEQ multiplex PCR; TCRdb keeps only in-frame clonotypes and omits some of them. This sample has hundreds of thousands of clones, with roughly 84% found just once. This chain connects TRBV6-2 or TRBV6-3 to TRBJ2-1; 11 bases map to TRBD1. The sequence was collected from a woman aged 40 to 55 who had recovered from COVID-19. The material sequenced was peripheral blood. This chain's CDR3 is CASSYGPGQGGYEQFF. The CDR3, as DNA: TGTGCCAGCAGTTACGGGCCGGGACAGGGGGGCTATGAGCAGTTCTTC.